Given below is one T cell receptor (beta chain) in context. These data come from a study of T cell changes during pregnancy in multiple sclerosis. Germline CDR1 and CDR2: SGDLS and YYNGEE. V was clipped by 3 bases and J by 6 bases; unmatched bases: 9. This CDR3 spans 16 amino acids. Profiling relied on immunoSEQ multiplex PCR, and the TCRdb table lists in-frame clones only, not all of them. The sample has some 21,000 clones; approximately 90% are singletons. The material was CD4+ T cells from peripheral blood mononuclear cells, obtained in the third trimester of pregnancy. The clonotype comes from a female donor with multiple sclerosis, enrolled in a pregnancy study. V usage is TRBV9 and J usage is TRBJ2-3; 11 bases fit TRBD2. The CDR3 spells CASSASLAGAGDTQYF. The CDR3 DNA follows: TGTGCCAGCAGCGCCTCACTAGCGGGGGCAGGTGATACGCAGTATTTT.